The clone carrying this T cell receptor (beta chain) has ten or more counts. The target antigen is unknown. This specimen belongs to a study of CD8 T cells in ankylosing spondylitis. Points from the study as a whole: Typical of ankylosing spondylitis blood, it appeared, was a TCR beta motif of fewer than ten highly homologous variants.

The CDR3 loop spans 15 amino acids. Unmatched junction bases numbered 6, after V lost 5 bases and J lost 5 bases. TCRdb recomputed calls from the 5' RACE reads with MiXCR, one row per CDR3 protein. Seen here are some 38,000 distinct CDR3 sequences, 10% observed once, and the top ten hold approximately 16%. This TCR derives from a male donor with ankylosing spondylitis or in good health (not recorded which). V and J are TRBV12-3 or TRBV12-4 and TRBJ2-7, with 13 bases lining up with TRBD2. Sequencing input: blood, either unsorted or a sorted T cell fraction (not recorded which). The CDR3 protein is CASSRGTSGINEQYF. The CDR3 coding sequence is TGTGCCAGCAGTCGGGGGACTAGCGGGATCAACGAGCAGTACTTC.